This TCR beta chain was identified in a study of beta chain features in type 1 diabetes. Study-level background: Healthy donors and patients showed comparable age, gender and cell yields. Points from the study as a whole: A closer apparent resemblance between naive, central memory and Treg TCRB repertoires was seen in patients than in healthy donors. When Type 1 diabetes patients were examined, their TCRB CDR3s proved moderately but significantly shorter in all four CD4+ subsets.

In regard to this clone: The antigen remains undetermined.

Sequencing targeted expressed TCRB transcripts, as all isolated RNA had been reverse transcribed. For naive, central memory and regulatory T cell samples, reads averaged about 3.5 million. TCRdb keeps only in-frame clones here, not all; method: immunoSEQ multiplex PCR. Of under 400,000 clones in the sample, roughly 12% were seen once. The CDR3 has 16 amino acids. The germline V gene encodes CDR1 SGHTA and CDR2 FQGNSA. V lost 5 bases, J lost 0 bases, and 8 bases stayed unmatched. The rearrangement joins TRBV7-2 to TRBJ2-3, with TRBD2 matching over 7 bases. The sequenced sample was naive CD4+ T cells from blood. This TCR was sampled from a man in his late teens or twenties in good health. The CDR3 DNA follows: TGTGCCAGCAGCCCCCGGGGGGATTCTAGCACAGATACGCAGTATTTT. Amino acids: CASSPRGDSSTDTQYF.